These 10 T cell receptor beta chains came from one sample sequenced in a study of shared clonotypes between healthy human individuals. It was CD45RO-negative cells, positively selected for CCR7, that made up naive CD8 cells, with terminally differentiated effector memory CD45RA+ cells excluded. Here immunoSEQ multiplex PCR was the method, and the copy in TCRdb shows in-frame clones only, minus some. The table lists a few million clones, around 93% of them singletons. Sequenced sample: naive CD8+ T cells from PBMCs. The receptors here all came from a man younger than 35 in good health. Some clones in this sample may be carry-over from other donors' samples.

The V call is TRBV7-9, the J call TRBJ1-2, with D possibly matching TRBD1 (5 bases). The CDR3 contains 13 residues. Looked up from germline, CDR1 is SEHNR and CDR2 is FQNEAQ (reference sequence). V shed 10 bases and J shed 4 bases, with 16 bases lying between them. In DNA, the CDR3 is TGTGCCACTGGGGGTGGGGCCGCCTATGGCTACACCTTC. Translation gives CATGGGAAYGYTF.

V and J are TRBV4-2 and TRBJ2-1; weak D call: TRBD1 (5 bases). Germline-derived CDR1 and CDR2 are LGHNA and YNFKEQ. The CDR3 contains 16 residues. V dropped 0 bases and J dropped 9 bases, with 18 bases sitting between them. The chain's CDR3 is CASSQDWGLGFGEQFF. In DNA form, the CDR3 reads TGTGCCAGCAGCCAAGATTGGGGCTTGGGGTTCGGTGAGCAGTTCTTC.

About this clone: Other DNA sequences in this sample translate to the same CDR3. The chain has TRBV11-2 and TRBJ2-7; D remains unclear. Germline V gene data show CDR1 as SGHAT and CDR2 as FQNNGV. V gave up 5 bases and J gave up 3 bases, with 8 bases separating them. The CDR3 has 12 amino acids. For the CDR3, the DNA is TGTGCCAGCAGCCCCGGCGGCTACGAGCAGTACTTC. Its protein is CASSPGGYEQYF. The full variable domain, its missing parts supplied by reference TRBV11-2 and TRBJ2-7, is EAGVAQSPRYKIIEKRQSVAFWCNPISGHATLYWYQQILGQGPKLLIQFQNNGVVDDSQLPKDRFSAERLKGVDSTLKIQPAKLEDSAVYLCASSPGGYEQYFGPGTRLTVT.

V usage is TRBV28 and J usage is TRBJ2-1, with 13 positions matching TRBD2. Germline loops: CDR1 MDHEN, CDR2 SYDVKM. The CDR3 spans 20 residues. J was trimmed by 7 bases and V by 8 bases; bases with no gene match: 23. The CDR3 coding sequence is TGTGCCAGCTCAAATGAGGGGGGAGGACTAGCGGGAGAAAGTTGGAATGAGCAGTTCTTC. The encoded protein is CASSNEGGGLAGESWNEQFF.

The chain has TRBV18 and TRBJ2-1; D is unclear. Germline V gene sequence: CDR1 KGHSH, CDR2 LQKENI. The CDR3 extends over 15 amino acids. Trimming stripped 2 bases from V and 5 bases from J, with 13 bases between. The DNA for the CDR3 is TGTGCCAGCTCACCATATTATGCCACAAACAATGAGCAGTTCTTC. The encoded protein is CASSPYYATNNEQFF. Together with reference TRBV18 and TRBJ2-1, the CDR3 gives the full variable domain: NAGVMQNPRHLVRRRGQEARLRCSPMKGHSHVYWYRQLPEEGLKFMVYLQKENIIDESGMPKERFSAEFPKEGPSILRIQQVVRGDSAAYFCASSPYYATNNEQFFGPGTRLTVL.

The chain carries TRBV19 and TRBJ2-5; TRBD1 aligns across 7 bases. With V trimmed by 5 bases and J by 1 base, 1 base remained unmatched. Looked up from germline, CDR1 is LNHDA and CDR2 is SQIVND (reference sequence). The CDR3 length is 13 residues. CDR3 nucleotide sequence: TGTGCCAGTAGTTGGGACAGCCAAGAGACCCAGTACTTC. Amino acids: CASSWDSQETQYF. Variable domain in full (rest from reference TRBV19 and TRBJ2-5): DGGITQSPKYLFRKEGQNVTLSCEQNLNHDAMYWYRQDPGQGLRLIYYSQIVNDFQKGDIAEGYSVSREKKESFPLTVTSAQKNPTAFYLCASSWDSQETQYFGPGTRLLVL.

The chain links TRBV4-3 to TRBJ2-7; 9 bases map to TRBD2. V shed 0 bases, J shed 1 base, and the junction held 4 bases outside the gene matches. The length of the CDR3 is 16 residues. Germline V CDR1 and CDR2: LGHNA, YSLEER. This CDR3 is CASSQDRTSESYEQYF. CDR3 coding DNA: TGCGCCAGCAGCCAAGATAGGACTAGCGAGTCCTACGAGCAGTACTTC.

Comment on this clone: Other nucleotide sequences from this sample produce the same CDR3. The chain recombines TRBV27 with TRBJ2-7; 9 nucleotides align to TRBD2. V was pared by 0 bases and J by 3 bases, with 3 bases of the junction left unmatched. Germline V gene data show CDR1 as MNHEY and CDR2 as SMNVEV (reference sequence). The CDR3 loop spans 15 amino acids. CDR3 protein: CASSLSAGGLYEQYF. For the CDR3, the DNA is TGTGCCAGCAGTTTATCAGCGGGAGGCCTCTACGAGCAGTACTTC.

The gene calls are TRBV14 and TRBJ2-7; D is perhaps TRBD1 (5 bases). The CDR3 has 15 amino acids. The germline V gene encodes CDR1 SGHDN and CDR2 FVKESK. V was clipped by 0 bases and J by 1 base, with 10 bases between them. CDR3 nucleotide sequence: TGTGCCAGCAGCCAAGAACTTCAGGGATCCTACGAGCAGTACTTC. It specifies CASSQELQGSYEQYF.

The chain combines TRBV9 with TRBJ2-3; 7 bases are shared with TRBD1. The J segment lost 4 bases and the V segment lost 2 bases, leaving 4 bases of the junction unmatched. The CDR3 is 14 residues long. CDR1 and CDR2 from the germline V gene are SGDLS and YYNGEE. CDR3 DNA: TGTGCCAGCAGCGTCACGACAGGGCCAGATACGCAGTATTTT. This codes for CASSVTTGPDTQYF.